This passage covers 21 T cell receptor beta chains from one sample sequenced in a study of Graves' ophthalmopathy and Graves' hyperthyroidism. RNA transcripts provided the template for amplifying TCR beta CDR3 regions. In the first round, RT-PCR was carried out with HTBI primers, and a multiplex PCR formed the second round. A single record per CDR3 protein comes from TCRdb applying MiXCR to the multiplex PCR reads. Of about 370,000 distinct CDR3 sequences listed, around 17% are singletons. Sequenced sample: peripheral blood. The receptors were sampled from a woman younger than 30 with Graves' ophthalmopathy.

This clonotype was observed at least ten times. The chain recombines TRBV9 with TRBJ1-1; D gene ambiguous. There are 13 residues in the CDR3. Germline V gene data show CDR1 as SGDLS and CDR2 as YYNGEE. The germline V and J ends were trimmed by 0 bases and 1 base, with 4 bases remaining between them. DNA of the CDR3: TGTGCCAGCAGCGTAGAACCGAACACTGAAGCTTTCTTT. Translating it yields CASSVEPNTEAFF.

This clonotype was seen at least ten times. The rearrangement links TRBV28 to TRBJ1-2; a possible D gene is TRBD1 (5 bases). Germline V gene sequence: CDR1 MDHEN, CDR2 SYDVKM. This CDR3 has 15 residues. V was shortened by 3 bases and J by 3 bases, with 14 bases between the two germline ends. CDR3 sequence reads: CASSLGQTHHYGYTF. CDR3 nucleotide sequence: TGTGCCAGCAGTTTGGGGCAGACACACCACTATGGCTACACCTTC.

This clonotype was picked up a small number of times. V usage is TRBV18 and J usage is TRBJ1-1; tentative D call: TRBD1 (5 bases). The germline gives CDR1 KGHSH, CDR2 LQKENI. CDR3 length: 13 residues. Deletions cut 3 bases from V and 10 bases from J, with 15 bases between. The CDR3 protein is CASSPGPDRTAFF. The DNA of the CDR3 is TGTGCCAGCTCACCGGGACCCGACCGTACAGCTTTCTTT.

At least ten counts were recorded for this clonotype. The chain is built from TRBV10-3 and TRBJ1-5; D might be TRBD1 (6 bases). This CDR3 is built from 16 residues. Trimming pared 2 bases from V and 7 bases from J, leaving 18 bases between. Germline V CDR1 and CDR2: ENHRY, SYGVKD. The CDR3 DNA reads as TGTGCCATCAGTGAGGATTCGTCGACAGGAGCGCAGCCCCAGCATTTT. As protein: CAISEDSSTGAQPQHF.

J is TRBJ2-5 and V is TRBV30; TRBD1 matches 11 bases. The CDR3 is 15 amino acids. Germline values: CDR1 GTSNPN, CDR2 SVGIG (reference sequence). V shed 3 bases and J 3 bases; nucleotides not matched to a gene: 6. The CDR3 spells CAWSSGTGGKETQYF. The CDR3 nucleotides read TGTGCCTGGAGCAGCGGGACAGGGGGAAAAGAGACCCAGTACTTC.

This clonotype has ten or more counts. The V gene is TRBV12-3 or TRBV12-4, the J gene TRBJ2-7; TRBD1 or TRBD2 may be the D gene (5 bases each). V was shortened by 8 bases and J by 1 base, with 18 bases between the two germline ends. The CDR3 runs to 15 residues. The DNA for the CDR3 is TGTGCCAGCTCCGAACCAATTGGGGGTTCCTACGAGCAGTACTTC. Amino acids: CASSEPIGGSYEQYF.

This clonotype was found a few times. This may stem from a read error, because a much larger clone lies one nucleotide away. The V and J genes are TRBV3-1 and TRBJ1-1; D unresolved. The CDR3 loop spans 15 amino acids. Germline CDR1 LGHDT, CDR2 YNNKEL (reference sequence). CDR3 amino acids: CVSSQAPLGNTEAFF. For the CDR3, the DNA is TGTGTCAGCAGCCAAGCGCCACTCGGGAACACTGAAGCTTTCTTT.

At least ten counts were recorded for this clonotype. V usage is TRBV30 and J usage is TRBJ1-1; D gene uncertain. Germline V gene sequence: CDR1 GTSNPN, CDR2 SVGIG (reference sequence). The length of the CDR3 is 12 residues. Trimming shortened V by 8 bases and J by 3 bases, and 13 bases separated the two germline ends. Here the CDR3 DNA reads TGTGCCGGGGATGACGGCTACACTGAAGCTTTCTTT. Amino acid sequence: CAGDDGYTEAFF.

V and J are TRBV28 and TRBJ2-7; tentative D call: TRBD1 (6 bases). This CDR3 comprises 12 residues. The V end lost 6 bases, the J end lost 9 bases, and 15 bases lay between the germline ends. CDR1 and CDR2 from the germline V gene are MDHEN and SYDVKM. The CDR3 nucleotides read TGTGCCAGCAGGGCGAGCAGGGGTGCGCAGTACTTC. It translates to CASRASRGAQYF.

Many counts were recorded for this clonotype. A much larger clone lies a single base off, so this may be a read error. This chain connects TRBV12-3 or TRBV12-4 to TRBJ1-5, with 8 bases that match TRBD1. This CDR3 is 14 amino acids long. V gave up 6 bases and J gave up 2 bases; unmatched junction bases: 3. CDR3 coding DNA: TGTGCCAGCAGGCCGGGACAGGGCAATCAGCCCCAGCATTTT. It yields the protein CASRPGQGNQPQHF.

There are many counts of this clonotype. This chain links TRBV15 with TRBJ1-6; D is unclear. The germline V and J ends were trimmed by 6 bases and 7 bases, with 25 bases remaining between them. The germline gives CDR1 LNHNV, CDR2 YYDKDF (reference sequence). The CDR3 is 18 amino acids. The CDR3 DNA follows: TGTGCCACCAGGAGTTGGCATACCGGGCCCATTGGGAATTCACCCCTCCACTTT. Translating it yields CATRSWHTGPIGNSPLHF.

This clonotype showed up many times. V is TRBV12-3 or TRBV12-4 and J is TRBJ2-5; 8 bases map to TRBD1. The CDR3 consists of 16 residues. V dropped 5 bases and J dropped 4; count of bases not matched to a gene: 12. This chain's CDR3 is CASSAYRTGTIETQYF. The CDR3 DNA reads as TGTGCCAGCAGTGCCTATAGGACAGGGACGATAGAGACCCAGTACTTC.

The gene calls are TRBV11-2 and TRBJ1-2; D uncertain. V was trimmed by 0 bases and J by 4 bases, leaving 9 bases between them. The CDR3 contains 14 residues. The germline V gene encodes CDR1 SGHAT and CDR2 FQNNGV. The CDR3 loop reads CASSLDGRTYGYTF. The CDR3 coding sequence is TGTGCCAGCAGCTTAGATGGCCGGACCTATGGCTACACCTTC.

This clonotype has ten or more counts. The CDR3 does not close with the conserved phenylalanine or tryptophan, likely indicating a read error. CDR3 sequence (DNA): TGCAGTGCTAGAGTCTCCCTAGCGGGAAGAGCCTCCTACGAGCAGTACTCC. It specifies CSARVSLAGRASYEQYS. The chain joins TRBV20-1 to TRBJ2-7; 9 bases line up with TRBD2. Looked up from germline, CDR1 is DFQATT and CDR2 is SNEGSKA (reference sequence). V lost 1 base to trimming and J lost 0 bases; unmatched junction nucleotides: 10. The CDR3 spans 17 residues.

This chain links TRBV20-1 with TRBJ2-7, with 8 bases lining up with TRBD1. The CDR3 extends over 16 amino acids. CDR1 and CDR2 from the germline V gene are DFQATT and SNEGSKA (reference sequence). V was pared by 1 base and J by 2 bases, with 10 bases of the junction left unmatched. CDR3 residues: CSARGRVQGGTYEQYF. CDR3 nucleotide sequence: TGCAGTGCTAGAGGAAGGGTACAGGGGGGAACCTACGAGCAGTACTTC.

The chain uses TRBV29-1 and TRBJ2-7; unclear D gene. CDR3 length: 12 residues. Trimming removed 2 bases at V and 0 bases at J, with 5 bases between. In germline, CDR1 is SQVTM, CDR2 ANQGSEA. CDR3 protein: CSVEHDSYEQYF. CDR3 in DNA: TGCAGCGTTGAACATGACTCCTACGAGCAGTACTTC.

CDR3 sequence: CASSLTEVDAEAFF. For the CDR3, the DNA is TGTGCCAGCAGTTTGACCGAGGTGGATGCTGAAGCTTTCTTT. This rearrangement joins TRBV7-3 to TRBJ1-1; D is unresolved. The CDR3 consists of 14 residues. Per germline, CDR1 SGHTA and CDR2 FQGTGA. Trimming pared 6 bases from V and 6 bases from J, leaving 17 bases between.

V and J are TRBV30 and TRBJ1-1; tentatively, D is TRBD1 (6 bases). This CDR3 region has 13 residues. The germline V gene has CDR1 GTSNPN and CDR2 SVGIG (reference sequence). The V end lost 4 bases, the J end lost 5 bases, and 14 bases lay between the germline ends. The CDR3 coding sequence is TGTGCCTGGACAAGGGGGATGTGGACTGAAGCTTTCTTT. Its translation: CAWTRGMWTEAFF.

This clonotype was found many times. The CDR3 coding sequence is TGTGCCAGTACTGATGAAGGAGCCAGGGCGCAGCCCCAGCATTTT. Translating gives CASTDEGARAQPQHF. The V and J genes are TRBV19 and TRBJ1-5; the D gene is possibly TRBD1 (5 bases). Trimming left V 7 bases short and J 7 bases short, with 20 bases between. The CDR3 covers 15 residues. The germline CDR1 and CDR2 sequences are LNHDA and SQIVND (reference sequence).

This clonotype was recorded many times. V is TRBV20-1 and J is TRBJ1-1, with TRBD1 identical over 7 bases. Germline V CDR1 and CDR2: DFQATT, SNEGSKA (reference sequence). The CDR3 totals 13 residues. V shed 3 bases, J shed 4 bases, and the junction held 5 bases outside the gene matches. The CDR3 protein is CSASYTGVTEAFF. In DNA, the CDR3 is TGCAGTGCTAGCTATACAGGGGTCACTGAAGCTTTCTTT.

CDR3 DNA sequence: TGTGCCAGCAGCCCCAGGGCTGTCTACGAGCAGTACTTC. This translates into CASSPRAVYEQYF. The chain is built from TRBV12-3 or TRBV12-4 and TRBJ2-7; a weak D match, TRBD1 (5 bases). The V end lost 6 bases, the J end lost 3 bases, and 12 bases lay between the germline ends. The CDR3 sequence is 13 residues long.